What follows is one T cell receptor (beta chain) and its context. Its matching antigen is unknown. This record comes from a study of cytomegalovirus exposure and HLA in healthy donors. With 5 bases clipped from V and 3 bases from J, the junction kept 4 bases outside the gene matches. The V gene's germline CDR1 is MNHEY and CDR2 SMNVEV (reference sequence). CDR3 length: 14 residues. Study outcomes and limitations: TCR beta chains associated with HLA were, in a later analysis, more clonally expanded than equally common others. Later analysis identified a missense DCLRE1C variant that was linked to TCR beta V- and J-gene trimming.

PCR employed 60 Vbeta and 13 Jbeta primers. Produced via immunoSEQ multiplex PCR; TCRdb's table is partial and in-frame only. The sample records 35,000 to 40,000 clones, 90% to 95% being singletons. The chain links TRBV27 to TRBJ2-7; TRBD2 matches 10 bases. This receptor was taken from a woman aged 18-29 years in good health and CMV-seronegative. Sequenced input: PBMCs. CDR3: CASSTRLAGYEQYF. CDR3 bases: TGTGCCAGCAGTACAAGACTAGCGGGCTACGAGCAGTACTTC.